This T cell receptor (beta chain) was sequenced during a study of naive and memory T cell subsets. Regarding the study as a whole: Over 85% of naive TCR sequences appeared only once, unlike memory subsets.

CMV status came from CD4+ IFNgamma after overnight CMV lysate stimulation. This clonotype was found many times. What it binds is not known. The CDR3 is 17 residues long. CDR1 and CDR2 from the germline V gene are MNHEY and SMNVEV (reference sequence). V was pared by 5 bases and J by 0 bases, with 17 bases between. The beta constant-region primer was an equimolar mix of two oligonucleotides covering TRBC1 and TRBC2. An oligonucleotide with the SP2 primer and a 12-nucleotide UMI was ligated to the cDNA 3' end. TCRdb fed the UMI-ligation and nested PCR reads into MiXCR, producing one record per CDR3 protein. The table shows about 21,000 distinct CDR3 sequences, with 9.5% to 11% occurring only once.

This receptor was taken from a human donor in good health. The chain carries TRBV27 and TRBJ1-5, with TRBD1 as a possible D gene (6 bases). Specimen: central memory CD8+ T cells from blood. The CDR3 here is CASSPLGGGHSNQPQHF. The CDR3 DNA follows: TGTGCCAGCAGTCCCCTCGGGGGGGGGCATAGCAATCAGCCCCAGCATTTT.